This is a list of T cell receptor beta chains from one sample in a study of human T cells and chemical hapten exposure. TCRdb processed the RACE reads anew with MiXCR; each CDR3 protein has one entry. The sample has under 130,000 distinct CDR3 sequences, under 40% seen once. The material was whole blood, obtained in connection with sensitization to the hapten diphenylcyclopropenone (DPC). The receptors come from a man aged 40-49 years with alopecia areata. Some clones in this sample may be carry-over from other donors' samples. Each CDR3 is given without its conserved first and last residue. Where a row states a size, it is once, few, many or the class of an expanded clone; other rows omit it.

CDR3 protein	V gene	J gene	clone size
ASSSLAGGAYEQY	TRBV27	TRBJ2-7	NA
ASSEAGTGESPLH	TRBV6-5	TRBJ1-6	NA
ASSSYVAGIDTQY	TRBV7-9	TRBJ2-3	NA
ASSRSGLYGYT	TRBV4-3	TRBJ1-2	few
ASSLWAGANQPQH	TRBV5-6	TRBJ1-5	NA
AWSTTVNTEAF	TRBV30	TRBJ1-1	many
ASSHTTAGNTEAF	TRBV28	TRBJ1-1	NA
ASRSPGLAGSSYEQY	TRBV7-9	TRBJ2-7	NA
ASSLTRTEQF	TRBV7-2	TRBJ2-1	NA
ASSYASINTGELF	TRBV6-2/TRBV6-3	TRBJ2-2	NA
ASSLGTSGSQETQY	TRBV6-5	TRBJ2-5	few
SARNVPGDTQY	TRBV20-1	TRBJ2-3	few
SVEGGEFTDTQY	TRBV29-1	TRBJ2-3	NA
ASSYSATQY	TRBV6-2/TRBV6-3	TRBJ2-5	few
AGGLGGELF	TRBV7-2	TRBJ2-2	many
ASSSGLAGGEEF	TRBV7-2	TRBJ2-1	NA
SASLARAYNEQF	TRBV20-1	TRBJ2-1	NA
ASREMTVSLH	TRBV6-1	TRBJ1-6	NA
ASSVLGTSGILITDTQY	TRBV9	TRBJ2-3	once
ASSPKGLANTGELF	TRBV7-3	TRBJ2-2	NA
ASRNDGPNYGYT	TRBV12-3/TRBV12-4	TRBJ1-2	many
ASSYSQGQEQF	TRBV6-2/TRBV6-3	TRBJ2-1	NA
ATSDSSRARNQPQH	TRBV24-1	TRBJ1-5	NA
ARSQAPTGTGSYSPLH	TRBV4-2	TRBJ1-6	NA
SFIQGGDQPQH	TRBV29-1	TRBJ1-5	NA
ASSLVAGVNEQF	TRBV7-2	TRBJ2-1	few
ASSSRVTDTEAF	TRBV18	TRBJ1-1	NA
SARSASNNGELF	TRBV20-1	TRBJ2-2	few
ASSFDRGRQPQH	TRBV7-2	TRBJ1-5	NA
ASSYGRRRLAGRYQETQY	TRBV6-2/TRBV6-3	TRBJ2-5	NA
ASNINGARAEQF	TRBV11-3	TRBJ2-1	few
ASRGWDTGELF	TRBV27	TRBJ2-2	few
AISDVGYNEQF	TRBV10-3	TRBJ2-1	NA
ASGLTVRQGSTGELF	TRBV12-5	TRBJ2-2	few
ASSPRGLAGATQETQY	TRBV6-5	TRBJ2-5	NA
ASSLRQAILL	TRBV6-2/TRBV6-3	TRBJ2-7	NA
SVGQGSSTDTQY	TRBV29-1	TRBJ2-3	NA
AISEAGHSYEQY	TRBV10-3	TRBJ2-7	few
ASRSGRFPRGTQY	TRBV7-8	TRBJ2-3	few
ASRGSGNYNEQF	TRBV6-2/TRBV6-3	TRBJ2-1	NA
ASRTYQGAIGTDTQY	TRBV7-2	TRBJ2-3	few
ASSYSMVDRVEAF	TRBV6-2/TRBV6-3	TRBJ1-1	NA
SALGSGFGYT	TRBV29-1	TRBJ1-2	few
ASSYFPTGPMNTEAF	TRBV6-5	TRBJ1-1	NA
ASSPTLGNTDTQY	TRBV4-3	TRBJ2-3	NA
ASSQGRLAGGRTDTQY	TRBV4-2	TRBJ2-3	few
ASSLGVSGSSYEQY	TRBV7-9	TRBJ2-7	few
ASSLIQAVINEQF	TRBV12-3/TRBV12-4	TRBJ2-1	few
ASSFWRGYNEQF	TRBV5-6	TRBJ2-1	NA
ASRTGVHSGANVLT	TRBV2	TRBJ2-6	NA
ASSYLPGGYNEQF	TRBV6-2/TRBV6-3	TRBJ2-1	few
SALSLAGYEQY	TRBV20-1	TRBJ2-7	NA
SARVGNNRGQETQY	TRBV20-1	TRBJ2-5	few
ASSRTSESTDTQY	TRBV5-4	TRBJ2-3	NA
ASSDLSQETQY	TRBV12-3/TRBV12-4	TRBJ2-5	NA
SAGRGGVNEKLF	TRBV20-1	TRBJ1-4	NA